The clone carrying this T cell receptor (beta chain) was recorded once. These data are taken from a study of blood T cell repertoires in COVID-19. Study overall: Acute and convalescent COVID-19 samples came from the United States, Italy and Spain.

Clones were read by immunoSEQ multiplex PCR, and TCRdb kept only the in-frame ones, dropping some. The sample yields about 120,000 clones, 70% to 90% seen once. In germline, CDR1 is SGHDT, CDR2 YYEEEE. The V and J ends lost 4 bases and 3 bases respectively, with 13 bases between them. This CDR3 has 14 amino acids. The source of this sequence is a man under 40 with acute or convalescent COVID-19. The V and J genes are TRBV5-6 and TRBJ1-1; D gene uncertain. Sequencing input: peripheral blood. CDR3 nucleotide sequence: TGTGCCAGCAGCCCCCTGGTGAGGGACACTGAAGCTTTCTTT. It specifies CASSPLVRDTEAFF.